Shown below are 22 T cell receptor beta chains from a single sample sequenced in a study of naive and memory T cell subsets. Overall study results and limits: A few larger clonotypes appeared in naive repertoires, especially CD8, possibly memory cells re-expressing CD45RA.

An equimolar mix of two oligonucleotides served as the beta constant-region primer for TRBC1 and TRBC2. Nested alpha and beta constant-region primers with the SP2 primer drove four PCR rounds on ligated cDNA. TCRdb re-derived calls from the UMI-ligation and nested PCR reads in MiXCR, one entry per CDR3 protein. The sample shows 98,000 or so distinct CDR3 sequences, roughly 12% of them seen only once. These receptors are not linked to any known antigen. Material: naive CD4+ T cells from blood. The receptor set was obtained from a human donor in good health.

The chain carries TRBV9 and TRBJ2-1; D is unclear. Trimming left V 2 bases short and J 4 bases short, with 19 bases between. Germline loops: CDR1 SGDLS, CDR2 YYNGEE. This CDR3 has 17 amino acids. The CDR3 spells CASSVASGRSFYNEQFF. CDR3 nucleotide sequence: TGTGCCAGCAGCGTCGCTTCCGGACGGAGTTTTTACAATGAGCAGTTCTTC.

This clonotype was detected many times. This sequence joins TRBV7-2 and TRBJ2-3, with 10 bases aligning to TRBD2. The V gene end was trimmed by 0 bases and the J gene end by 3 bases; junction bases not matched to a gene: 9. Germline lookup yields CDR1 SGHTA and CDR2 FQGNSA. The CDR3 is 18 residues long. The CDR3 DNA reads TGTGCCAGCAGCTTAGCCCCCTTAGCGGGAGGTCGGACAGATACGCAGTATTTT. This encodes CASSLAPLAGGRTDTQYF.

In its sample, this clonotype was seen many times. V is TRBV28 and J is TRBJ1-1, with a tentative D call TRBD1 (5 bases). The CDR3 has 12 residues. Germline V gene data show CDR1 as MDHEN and CDR2 as SYDVKM. V lost 7 bases and J lost 11, with 17 bases in between. The CDR3 here is CASTTGGVVAFF. The DNA of the CDR3 is TGTGCCAGCACCACAGGAGGGGTTGTGGCTTTCTTT.

This clonotype was detected a few times. This chain uses TRBV6-5 with TRBJ1-1; 7 positions agree with TRBD1. From germline, CDR1 is MNHEY and CDR2 SVGAGI. CDR3 length equals 14 residues. The junction had 13 bases not matched to a gene; V was cut back by 5 bases and J by 10 bases. The CDR3 DNA is TGTGCCAGCAGTCACAGGGGCAACGACCGGCGAGCTTTCTTT. Its protein product is CASSHRGNDRRAFF.

In its sample, this clonotype was seen a few times. V usage is TRBV7-9 and J usage is TRBJ1-1; a possible D gene is TRBD1 (6 bases). The V gene lost 6 bases and the J gene lost 3 bases, with 14 bases spanning the gap. The length of the CDR3 is 14 residues. Germline V CDR1 and CDR2: SEHNR, FQNEAQ (reference sequence). CDR3 sequence: CASRRDISYTEAFF. The CDR3 DNA reads TGTGCCAGCAGGCGGGACATTTCATACACTGAAGCTTTCTTT.

The rearrangement links TRBV7-2 to TRBJ2-3; D possibly uses TRBD1 or TRBD2 (5 bases each). The CDR3 loop spans 16 amino acids. From germline, CDR1 is SGHTA and CDR2 FQGNSA. The V end lost 5 bases, the J end lost 1 base, and 16 bases lay between the germline ends. The CDR3 protein is CASSPPGASRTDTQYF. CDR3 bases: TGTGCCAGCAGCCCGCCCGGGGCTAGCCGCACAGATACGCAGTATTTT.

This clonotype has just a few counts. The chain recombines TRBV6-6 with TRBJ2-6; 10 bases map to TRBD1. The CDR3 spans 15 residues. Germline loops: CDR1 MNHNY, CDR2 SVGAGI (reference sequence). Losses at the gene ends were 8 bases for V and 2 bases for J; bases not matched to a gene: 3. The CDR3, as DNA: TGTGCCAGCTGGACAGGGGGGACTGGGGCCAACGTCCTGACTTTC. Protein sequence: CASWTGGTGANVLTF.

V gene TRBV5-1 combines with J gene TRBJ2-5; D not resolved. The V gene's germline CDR1 is SGHRS and CDR2 YFSETQ. The CDR3 spans 14 residues. V was trimmed by 0 bases and J by 2 bases, leaving 8 bases between them. The CDR3 DNA reads TGCGCCAGCAGCTTGGTTGTATTACAAGAGACCCAGTACTTC. Translated, it gives CASSLVVLQETQYF.

The chain employs TRBV18 and TRBJ2-3; 11 bases map to TRBD2. The germline V gene has CDR1 KGHSH and CDR2 LQKENI. V shed 3 bases and J 2 bases; nucleotides not matched to a gene: 4. CDR3 length: 16 residues. Here the CDR3 DNA reads TGTGCCAGCTCACCGGTAGCGGGGGGGCCCACAGATACGCAGTATTTT. This translates into CASSPVAGGPTDTQYF.

This clonotype has a handful of counts. The chain recombines TRBV6-6 with TRBJ2-3; a possible D gene is TRBD2 (5 bases). The V gene's germline CDR1 is MNHNY and CDR2 SVGAGI (reference sequence). The CDR3 covers 14 residues. The V end lost 5 bases, the J end lost 6 bases, and 15 bases lay between the germline ends. In DNA form, the CDR3 reads TGTGCCAGCAGTGGTAGAGGACCGGGGGATACGCAGTATTTT. Protein product: CASSGRGPGDTQYF.

Many counts were recorded for this clonotype. This chain joins TRBV10-3 and TRBJ2-7; 10 bases fit TRBD1. Germline V lookup: CDR1 ENHRY, CDR2 SYGVKD. CDR3 length: 16 residues. V lost 3 bases to trimming and J lost 0 bases; unmatched junction nucleotides: 5. The CDR3 here is CAISEPGQGTSYEQYF. CDR3 sequence (DNA): TGTGCCATCAGTGAACCGGGACAGGGGACCTCCTACGAGCAGTACTTC.

The chain couples TRBV14 to TRBJ1-4; 7 nucleotides agree with TRBD1. The V gene's germline CDR1 is SGHDN and CDR2 FVKESK. V was pared by 4 bases and J by 0 bases, with 5 bases of the junction left unmatched. CDR3 size: 16 residues. The CDR3 loop is CASSLRQGATNEKLFF. As DNA, the CDR3 is TGTGCCAGCAGCCTCCGACAGGGCGCAACTAATGAAAAACTGTTTTTT.

The chain has TRBV7-9 and TRBJ2-3, with TRBD2 matching 7 bases. Germline lookup yields CDR1 SEHNR and CDR2 FQNEAQ (reference sequence). The CDR3 is 14 amino acids. After removal of 10 bases from V and 2 bases from J, the junction contained 9 bases not matched to a gene. As DNA, the CDR3 is TGTGCCACCCCGCCTAGCGGAAACACAGATACGCAGTATTTT. Protein sequence: CATPPSGNTDTQYF.

This clonotype was found many times. The chain links TRBV5-5 to TRBJ2-3, with D possibly being TRBD1 (6 bases). CDR1 SGHKS and CDR2 YYEKEE come from the germline V gene (reference sequence). Trimming left V 4 bases short and J 2 bases short, with 11 bases between. There are 14 residues in the CDR3. The CDR3 DNA reads TGTGCCAGCAGCCCCAGGGGATACACAGATACGCAGTATTTT. Translation gives CASSPRGYTDTQYF.

The chain carries TRBV7-6 and TRBJ2-2; D is perhaps TRBD1 (6 bases). Germline V gives CDR1 SGHVS, CDR2 FNYEAQ. The CDR3 runs to 14 residues. Trimming took off 5 bases at V and 4 bases at J, with 11 bases between the two ends. CDR3 DNA sequence: TGTGCCAGCAGCCCAGGACAGCCCACCGGGGAGCTGTTTTTT. Translating it yields CASSPGQPTGELFF.

V gene TRBV29-1 combines with J gene TRBJ1-2, with a tentative D call TRBD1 (5 bases). The V gene lost 7 bases and the J gene lost 4 bases, with 13 bases spanning the gap. The CDR3 extends over 12 amino acids. Germline lookup yields CDR1 SQVTM and CDR2 ANQGSEA. DNA for the CDR3: TGCAGCGGGTGGGACGCCCGCTATGGCTACACCTTC. It encodes CSGWDARYGYTF.

The DNA of the CDR3 is TGTGCCAGCAGCCAAGCCCACCGGGGCTCTGGGGCCAACGTCCTGACTTTC. This encodes CASSQAHRGSGANVLTF. The V gene is TRBV14, the J gene TRBJ2-6; D possibly corresponds to TRBD2 (5 bases). This CDR3 is built from 17 residues. Germline V CDR1 and CDR2: SGHDN, FVKESK. Trimming removed 1 base from V and 0 bases from J, with 10 bases in between.

The chain has TRBV7-3 and TRBJ2-7, with D possibly being TRBD2 (6 bases). V shed 1 base and J shed 0 bases, with 13 bases lying between them. CDR1 SGHTA and CDR2 FQGTGA come from the germline V gene. The CDR3 extends over 16 amino acids. The CDR3 here is CASSLKVVGGSYEQYF. The CDR3 DNA is TGTGCCAGCAGCTTAAAGGTTGTCGGGGGCTCCTACGAGCAGTACTTC.

This clonotype was observed a few times. The rearrangement links TRBV9 to TRBJ2-3, with 7 nucleotides matching TRBD2. The junction had 7 bases not matched to a gene; V was cut back by 8 bases and J by 1 base. From germline, CDR1 is SGDLS and CDR2 YYNGEE. This CDR3 has 14 amino acids. In DNA, the CDR3 is TGTGCCAGTTCGCTAGCGGTCCGCACAGATACGCAGTATTTT. This sequence encodes CASSLAVRTDTQYF.

This chain links TRBV7-9 with TRBJ1-1, with D perhaps matching TRBD1 (5 bases). V shed 2 bases and J shed 4 bases, with 14 bases lying between them. This CDR3 spans 15 amino acids. Germline V gene sequence: CDR1 SEHNR, CDR2 FQNEAQ (reference sequence). The CDR3 bases are TGTGCCAGCAGCTTATTAGGTGGGGCCCCCACTGAAGCTTTCTTT. Translating it yields CASSLLGGAPTEAFF.

This chain joins TRBV19 and TRBJ1-5, with 10 bases fitting TRBD1. This CDR3 contains 15 residues. The ends lost 6 bases at V and 3 bases at J; junction bases unmatched: 5. Germline V gene lookup returns CDR1 LNHDA and CDR2 SQIVND (reference sequence). The CDR3 sequence: CASSPDRGNNQPQHF. CDR3 bases: TGTGCCAGTAGCCCGGACAGGGGGAACAATCAGCCCCAGCATTTT.

This clonotype showed up just a few times. The chain carries TRBV5-1 and TRBJ2-1; the D gene is possibly TRBD2 (5 bases). Germline assignment: CDR1 SGHRS and CDR2 YFSETQ. CDR3 length: 14 residues. Trimming cost V 4 bases and J 6 bases, with 14 bases left between them. CDR3 in DNA: TGCGCCAGCAGCCCAAGGACTCGGTCCAATGAGCAGTTCTTC. Its translation: CASSPRTRSNEQFF.